The text below deals with one T cell receptor beta chain. Assay: immunoSEQ multiplex PCR; the TCRdb copy retains only in-frame clones and omits some. Altogether approximately 29,000 clones are present, roughly 81% being singletons, with the ten largest covering roughly 5.7%. This sample was taken from a study of T cell repertoires in ileal Crohn's disease. The germline CDR1 and CDR2 sequences are LNHNV and YYDKDF (reference sequence). The CDR3 loop spans 15 amino acids. V gave up 6 bases and J gave up 4 bases; unmatched junction bases: 6. The sequencing input was ileal tissue. This receptor was identified in an adult with Crohn's disease. The chain joins TRBV15 to TRBJ1-4; the match to TRBD1 covers 9 bases. This CDR3 is CATRPGQGNNEKLFF. CDR3 DNA sequence: TGTGCCACCAGACCCGGACAGGGGAATAATGAAAAACTGTTTTTT.